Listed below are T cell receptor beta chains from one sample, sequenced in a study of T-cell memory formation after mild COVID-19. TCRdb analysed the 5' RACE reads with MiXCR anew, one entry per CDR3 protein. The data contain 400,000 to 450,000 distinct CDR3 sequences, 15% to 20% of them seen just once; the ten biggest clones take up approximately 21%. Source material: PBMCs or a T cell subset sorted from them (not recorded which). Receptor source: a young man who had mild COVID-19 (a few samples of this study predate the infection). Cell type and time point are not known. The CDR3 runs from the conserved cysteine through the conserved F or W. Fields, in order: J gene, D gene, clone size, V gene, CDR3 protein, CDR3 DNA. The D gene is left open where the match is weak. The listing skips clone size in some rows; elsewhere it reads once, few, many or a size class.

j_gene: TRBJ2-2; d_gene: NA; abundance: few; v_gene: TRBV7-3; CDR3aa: CASSFRQASNTGELFF; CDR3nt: TGTGCCAGCAGCTTTCGACAGGCTTCGAACACCGGGGAGCTGTTTTTT
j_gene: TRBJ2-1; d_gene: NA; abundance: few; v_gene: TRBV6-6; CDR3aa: CASRPGTPNEQFF; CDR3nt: TGTGCCAGCAGACCCGGGACTCCAAATGAGCAGTTCTTC
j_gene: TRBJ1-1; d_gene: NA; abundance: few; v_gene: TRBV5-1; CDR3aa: CASSLQGLGVTEAFF; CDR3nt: TGCGCCAGCAGCTTGCAGGGCCTGGGGGTTACTGAAGCTTTCTTT
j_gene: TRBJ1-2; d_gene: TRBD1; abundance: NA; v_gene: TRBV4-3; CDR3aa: CASSQGAGGQISYGYTF; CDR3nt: TGCGCCAGCAGCCAAGGGGCAGGGGGCCAAATCTCCTATGGCTACACCTTC
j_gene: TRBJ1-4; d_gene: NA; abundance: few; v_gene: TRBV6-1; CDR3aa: CASANGIGNEKLFF; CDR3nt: TGTGCCAGCGCTAACGGGATTGGTAATGAAAAACTGTTTTTT
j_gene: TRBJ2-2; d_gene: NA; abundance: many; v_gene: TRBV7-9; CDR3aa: CASSLGDGELFF; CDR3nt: TGTGCCAGCAGCCTGGGAGACGGGGAGCTGTTTTTT
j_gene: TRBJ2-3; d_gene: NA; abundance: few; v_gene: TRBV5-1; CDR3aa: CASSLGTVFTDTQYF; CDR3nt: TGCGCCAGCAGCTTGGGGACAGTCTTCACAGATACGCAGTATTTT
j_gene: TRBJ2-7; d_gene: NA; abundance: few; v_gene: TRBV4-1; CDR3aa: CASSRSGSDYEQYF; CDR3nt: TGCGCCAGCAGCCGTTCCGGGAGTGACTACGAGCAGTACTTC
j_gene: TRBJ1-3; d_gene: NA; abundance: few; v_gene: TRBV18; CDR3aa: CASSAGVSGNTIYF; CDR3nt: TGTGCCAGCTCAGCGGGGGTCTCTGGAAACACCATATATTTT
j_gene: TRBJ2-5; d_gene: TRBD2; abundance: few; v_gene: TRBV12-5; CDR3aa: CASGSSGQETQYF; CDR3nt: TGTGCTAGTGGTTCTAGCGGGCAAGAGACCCAGTACTTC
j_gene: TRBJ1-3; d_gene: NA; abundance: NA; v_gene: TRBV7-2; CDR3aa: CASSPGRGNTIYF; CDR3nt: TGTGCCAGCAGCCCGGGAAGGGGAAACACCATATATTTT
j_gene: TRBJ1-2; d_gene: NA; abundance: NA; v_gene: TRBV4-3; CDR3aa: CASSPLERVGAYGYTF; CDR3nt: TGCGCCAGCAGCCCCCTTGAAAGGGTGGGTGCCTATGGCTACACCTTC
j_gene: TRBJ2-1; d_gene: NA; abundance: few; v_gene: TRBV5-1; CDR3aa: CASSSRGLGNEQFF; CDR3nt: TGCGCCAGCAGCTCGAGAGGGTTGGGCAATGAGCAGTTCTTC
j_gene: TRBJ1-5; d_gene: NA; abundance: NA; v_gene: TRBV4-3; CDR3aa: CASSQETRGQPQHF; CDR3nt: TGCGCCAGCAGCCAAGAAACGCGGGGCCAGCCCCAGCATTTT
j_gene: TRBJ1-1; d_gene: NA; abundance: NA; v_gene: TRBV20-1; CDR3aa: CSASIPGDTEAFF; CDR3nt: TGCAGTGCTAGTATCCCGGGGGACACTGAAGCTTTCTTT
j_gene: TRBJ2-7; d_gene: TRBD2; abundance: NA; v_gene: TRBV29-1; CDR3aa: CSVGGGPSYEQYF; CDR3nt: TGCAGCGTTGGGGGGGGTCCCTCCTACGAGCAGTACTTC
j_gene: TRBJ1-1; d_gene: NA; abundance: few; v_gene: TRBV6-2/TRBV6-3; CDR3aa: CASSYTGTQKAFF; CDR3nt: TGTGCCAGCAGTTATACCGGGACACAGAAAGCTTTCTTT
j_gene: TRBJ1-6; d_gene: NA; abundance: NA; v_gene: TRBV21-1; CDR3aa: CASSNTYREGGSPLHF; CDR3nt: TGTGCCAGCAGCAACACATACAGGGAAGGGGGTTCACCCCTCCACTTT
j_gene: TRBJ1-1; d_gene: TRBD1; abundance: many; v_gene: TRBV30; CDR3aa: CAWYRGRVNTEAFF; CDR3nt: TGTGCCTGGTACAGGGGGCGGGTGAACACTGAAGCTTTCTTT
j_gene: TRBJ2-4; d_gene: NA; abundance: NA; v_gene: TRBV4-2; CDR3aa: CASSLLPRPPKNIQYF; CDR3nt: TGTGCCAGCAGCCTACTACCCAGGCCCCCCAAAAACATTCAGTACTTC
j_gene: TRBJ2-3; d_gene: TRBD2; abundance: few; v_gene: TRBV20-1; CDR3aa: CSAQISGGATDTQYF; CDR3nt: TGCAGTGCCCAGATTAGCGGGGGGGCGACAGATACGCAGTATTTT
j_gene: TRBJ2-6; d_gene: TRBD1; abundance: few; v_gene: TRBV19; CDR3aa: CASNDDRAGANVLTF; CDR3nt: TGTGCCAGTAACGATGACAGGGCTGGGGCCAACGTCCTGACTTTC
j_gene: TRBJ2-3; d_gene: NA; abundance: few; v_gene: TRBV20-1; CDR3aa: CSAGLSPADTQYF; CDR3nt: TGCAGTGCGGGTCTCTCCCCCGCGGATACGCAGTATTTT
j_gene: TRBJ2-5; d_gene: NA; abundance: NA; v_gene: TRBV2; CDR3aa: CASKGGSTQFETQYF; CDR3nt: TGTGCCAGCAAGGGGGGATCGACCCAATTTGAGACCCAGTACTTC
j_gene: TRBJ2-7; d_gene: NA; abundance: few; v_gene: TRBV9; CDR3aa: CASSAWGGQPAEQYF; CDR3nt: TGTGCCAGCAGCGCCTGGGGAGGACAGCCCGCCGAGCAGTACTTC
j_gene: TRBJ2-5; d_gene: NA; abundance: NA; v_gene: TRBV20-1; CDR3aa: CSARRGSLGTQYF; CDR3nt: TGCAGTGCTAGACGGGGGAGCCTCGGGACCCAGTACTTC
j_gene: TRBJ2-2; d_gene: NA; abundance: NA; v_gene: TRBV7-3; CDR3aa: CASSRGTLRSGELFF; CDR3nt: TGTGCCAGCAGCAGGGGCACTCTACGATCCGGGGAGCTGTTTTTT
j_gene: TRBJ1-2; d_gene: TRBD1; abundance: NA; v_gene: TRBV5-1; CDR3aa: CASSSDREDGYTF; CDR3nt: TGCGCCAGCAGCTCCGACAGGGAGGATGGCTACACCTTC
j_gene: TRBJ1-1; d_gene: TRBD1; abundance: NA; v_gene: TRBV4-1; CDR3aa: CASSGTGVNTEAFF; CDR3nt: TGCGCCAGCAGCGGCACAGGGGTGAACACTGAAGCTTTCTTT
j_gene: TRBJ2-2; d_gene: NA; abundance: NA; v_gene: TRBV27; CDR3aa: CATHGQGSTGELFF; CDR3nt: TGTGCCACCCATGGGCAAGGCAGCACCGGGGAGCTGTTTTTT
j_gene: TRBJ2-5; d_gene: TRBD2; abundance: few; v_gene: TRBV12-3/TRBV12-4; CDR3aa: CASSLAPAGGQSRPYF; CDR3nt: TGTGCCAGCAGTTTAGCTCCAGCGGGGGGCCAATCTCGTCCGTACTTC
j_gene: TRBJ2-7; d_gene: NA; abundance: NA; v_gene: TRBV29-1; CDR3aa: CSVEYRDSYEQYF; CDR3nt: TGCAGCGTTGAATACCGGGACTCCTACGAGCAGTACTTC
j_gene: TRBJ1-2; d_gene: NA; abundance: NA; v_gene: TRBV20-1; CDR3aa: CSARAAGDRGGYTF; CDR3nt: TGCAGTGCTAGAGCCGCGGGGGACCGAGGTGGCTACACCTTC
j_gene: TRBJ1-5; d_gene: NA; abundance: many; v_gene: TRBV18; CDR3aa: CASSPQGDQPQHF; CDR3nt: TGTGCCAGCTCACCACAAGGGGATCAGCCCCAGCATTTT
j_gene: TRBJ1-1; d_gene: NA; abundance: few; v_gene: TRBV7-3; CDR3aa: CASSTGINTEAFF; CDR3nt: TGTGCCAGCAGCACAGGGATTAACACTGAAGCTTTCTTT
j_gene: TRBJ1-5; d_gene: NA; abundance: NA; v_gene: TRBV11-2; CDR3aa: CASSLGRGPDSNQPQHF; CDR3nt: TGTGCCAGCAGCTTAGGCAGGGGCCCTGATAGCAATCAGCCCCAGCATTTT
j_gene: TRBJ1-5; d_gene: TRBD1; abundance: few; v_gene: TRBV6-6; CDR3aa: CASSSKSGTGVQPQHF; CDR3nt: TGTGCCAGCAGTTCGAAATCCGGGACAGGGGTTCAGCCCCAGCATTTT
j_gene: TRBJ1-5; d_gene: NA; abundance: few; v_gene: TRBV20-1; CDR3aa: CSAGSPKGGQPQHF; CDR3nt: TGCAGTGCTGGGTCACCCAAAGGAGGTCAGCCCCAGCATTTT
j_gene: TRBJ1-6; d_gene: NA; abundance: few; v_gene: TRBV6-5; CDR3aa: CASSYSIGAGTGSPLHF; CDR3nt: TGTGCCAGCAGTTACTCGATAGGGGCAGGGACGGGTTCACCCCTCCACTTT
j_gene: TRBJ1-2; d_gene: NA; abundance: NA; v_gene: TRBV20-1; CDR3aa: CSAPRASRDYGYTF; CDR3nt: TGCAGTGCTCCCCGGGCCTCGAGGGACTATGGCTACACCTTC
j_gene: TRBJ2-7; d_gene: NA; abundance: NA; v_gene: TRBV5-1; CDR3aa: CASSLGVTFDEQYF; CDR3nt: TGCGCCAGCAGCTTGGGAGTTACTTTCGACGAGCAGTACTTC
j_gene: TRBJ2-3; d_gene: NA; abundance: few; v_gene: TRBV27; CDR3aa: CASTNPSTDTQYF; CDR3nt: TGTGCCAGCACCAACCCAAGCACAGATACGCAGTATTTT
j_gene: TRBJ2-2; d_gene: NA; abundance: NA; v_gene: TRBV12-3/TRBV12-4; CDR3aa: CASSPRRWSTGELFF; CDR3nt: TGTGCCAGCAGTCCAAGGCGCTGGAGCACCGGGGAGCTGTTTTTT
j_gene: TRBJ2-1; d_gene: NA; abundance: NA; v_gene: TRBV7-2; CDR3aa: CASSLGRAYNEQFF; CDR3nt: TGTGCCAGCAGCTTAGGTCGAGCCTACAATGAGCAGTTCTTC
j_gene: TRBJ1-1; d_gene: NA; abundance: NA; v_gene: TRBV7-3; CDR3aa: CASSPVGRGKNTEAFF; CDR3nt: TGTGCCAGCAGCCCCGTAGGCCGCGGAAAGAACACTGAAGCTTTCTTT
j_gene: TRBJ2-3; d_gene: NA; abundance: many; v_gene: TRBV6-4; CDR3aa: CASSAKGDGADTQYF; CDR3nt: TGTGCCAGCAGTGCCAAAGGGGACGGGGCAGATACGCAGTATTTT
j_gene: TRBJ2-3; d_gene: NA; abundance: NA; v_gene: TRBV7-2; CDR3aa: CASSILGHGTDTQYF; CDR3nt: TGTGCCAGCAGCATCCTGGGACACGGCACAGATACGCAGTATTTT
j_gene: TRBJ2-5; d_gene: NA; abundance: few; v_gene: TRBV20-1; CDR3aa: CSANRGGEAQYF; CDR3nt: TGCAGTGCTAACAGGGGCGGGGAGGCCCAGTACTTC
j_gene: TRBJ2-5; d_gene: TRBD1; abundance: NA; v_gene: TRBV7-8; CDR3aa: CASSAQGFRETQYF; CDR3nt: TGTGCCAGCAGCGCACAGGGGTTCAGAGAGACCCAGTACTTC
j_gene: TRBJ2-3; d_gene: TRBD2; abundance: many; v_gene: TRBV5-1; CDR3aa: CASSSGLAVVDTQYF; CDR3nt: TGCGCCAGCAGCTCCGGACTAGCGGTTGTAGATACGCAGTATTTT
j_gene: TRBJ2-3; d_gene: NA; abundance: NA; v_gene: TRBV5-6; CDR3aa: CASSLALAVPQYF; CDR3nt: TGTGCCAGCAGCTTGGCCTTGGCGGTGCCGCAGTATTTT
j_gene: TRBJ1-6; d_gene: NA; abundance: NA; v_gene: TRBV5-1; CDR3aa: CASSMGQGSPLHF; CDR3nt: TGCGCCAGCAGCATGGGGCAAGGGTCACCCCTCCACTTT
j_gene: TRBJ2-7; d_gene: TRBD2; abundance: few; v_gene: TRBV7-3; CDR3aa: CASSSGTIPYEQYF; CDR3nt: TGTGCCAGCAGCTCCGGGACTATACCCTACGAGCAGTACTTC
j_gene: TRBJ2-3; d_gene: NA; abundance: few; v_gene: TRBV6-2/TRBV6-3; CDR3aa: CASTPQAGRVQYF; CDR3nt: TGTGCCAGCACCCCGCAGGCGGGGCGAGTGCAGTATTTT
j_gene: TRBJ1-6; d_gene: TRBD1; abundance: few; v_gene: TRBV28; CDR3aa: CASSPDRQGSSYNSPLHF; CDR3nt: TGTGCCAGCAGTCCGGACCGACAGGGGAGCTCCTATAATTCACCCCTCCACTTT
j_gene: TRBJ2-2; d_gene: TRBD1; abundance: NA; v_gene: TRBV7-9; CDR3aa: CASSTGTGATGELFF; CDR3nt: TGTGCCAGCAGCACCGGGACAGGGGCCACCGGGGAGCTGTTTTTT
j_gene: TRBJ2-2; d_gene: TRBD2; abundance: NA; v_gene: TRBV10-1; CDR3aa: CASSDGAGRGPGELFF; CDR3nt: TGCGCCAGCAGTGATGGTGCCGGGAGGGGACCCGGGGAGCTGTTTTTT
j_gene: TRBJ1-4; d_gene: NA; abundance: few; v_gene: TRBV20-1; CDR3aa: CSARDSNDEKLFF; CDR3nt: TGCAGTGCTAGAGACAGCAACGATGAAAAACTGTTTTTT
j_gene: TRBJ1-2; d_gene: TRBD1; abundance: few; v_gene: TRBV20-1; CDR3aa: CRSFETGDRSYTF; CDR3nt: TGCAGATCCTTCGAGACAGGGGACAGAAGCTACACCTTC